The sample holds a few counts of the clone carrying this T cell receptor beta chain. Its antigen is unidentified. The entry originates in a study of blood T cells in healthy people across ages. Overall study results and limits: Per million T cells, the diversity of TCR beta decreased roughly linearly as age advanced.

A J-beta primer mix and a sample-barcoded 5' primer were used in a second PCR of about 7 to 12 cycles. One entry per CDR3 protein results from TCRdb running MiXCR on the 5' RACE reads. The sample holds about a million distinct CDR3 sequences, about 48% seen once. This clonotype was obtained from a man aged 30-40 years in good health. The sample comprised blood.

CDR3 in DNA: TGCGCCAGCAGCCAAGGGGCAGGGGAACCCTATGGCTACACCTTC. As protein: CASSQGAGEPYGYTF. The chain recombines TRBV4-1 with TRBJ1-2; D is possibly TRBD1 (6 bases). The CDR3 contains 15 residues. The V end lost 1 base, the J end lost 4 bases, and 13 bases lay between the germline ends. Germline values: CDR1 MGHRA, CDR2 YSYEKL.